This record concerns one T cell receptor beta chain sequence. Antigen unknown. The source of the sample is a study of T cell responses to AZD1222 COVID-19 vaccine. Study-wide results and limits: Mapped onto spike, vaccine-associated CD4 TCRs spanned it and were dominant at 160-218 and 743-854. Two AZD1222 administrations were followed by greater Spike-specific TCR breadth and depth. White British ancestry dominated among donors, who included more females, and clonal diversity was possibly underestimated. Every sample of the repertoires postdated the peak T cell response.

This table comes from immunoSEQ multiplex PCR, and its TCRdb copy is limited to in-frame clones, with some not included. The table lists some 150,000 clones, around 90% of them singletons. The V gene's germline CDR1 is MDHEN and CDR2 SYDVKM. This CDR3 spans 15 amino acids. Trimming cost V 5 bases and J 7 bases; bases outside gene matches: 9. This sequence joins TRBV28 and TRBJ2-7; the match to TRBD1 covers 12 bases. Here the sequenced sample was peripheral blood, taken 28 days after the second dose of the MenACWY control vaccine. The receptor was derived from an adult who received the MenACWY meningococcal vaccine as a control. The CDR3 bases are TGTGCCAGCAGTCCCCCGGGACAGGGGGCACGTGAGCAGTACTTC. Translation: CASSPPGQGAREQYF.